This entry is about one T cell receptor (beta chain). Germline V gene lookup returns CDR1 SGHVS and CDR2 FQNEAQ. The CDR3 spans 11 residues. TCRdb re-called the 5' RACE reads; every CDR3 protein appears as one record, without DNA. In all, the sample yields some 330,000 distinct CDR3 sequences. This sample was included in a study of monozygotic twins with inflammatory bowel disease. The genes are TRBV7-8 and TRBJ2-3; with no DNA, the TCRdb D assignment of TRBD1 cannot be verified. The clonotype originates from a human donor with ulcerative colitis or Crohn's disease, or a healthy co-twin of an affected twin (not recorded which). The sequenced sample consisted of blood. CDR3 sequence reads: CASSARDRGHF.